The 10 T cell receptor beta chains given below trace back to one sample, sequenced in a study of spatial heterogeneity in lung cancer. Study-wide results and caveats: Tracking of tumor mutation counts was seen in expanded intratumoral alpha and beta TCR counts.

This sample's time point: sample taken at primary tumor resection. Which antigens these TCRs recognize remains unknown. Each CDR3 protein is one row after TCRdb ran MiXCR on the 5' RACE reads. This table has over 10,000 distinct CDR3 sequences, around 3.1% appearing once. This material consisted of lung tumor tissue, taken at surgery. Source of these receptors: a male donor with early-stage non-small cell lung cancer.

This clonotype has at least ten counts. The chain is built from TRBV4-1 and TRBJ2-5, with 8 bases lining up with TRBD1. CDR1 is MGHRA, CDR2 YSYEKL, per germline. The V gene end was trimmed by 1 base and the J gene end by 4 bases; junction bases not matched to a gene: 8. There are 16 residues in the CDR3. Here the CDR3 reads CASSQGVQGVGETQYF. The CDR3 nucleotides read TGCGCCAGCAGCCAAGGGGTACAGGGGGTAGGAGAGACCCAGTACTTC.

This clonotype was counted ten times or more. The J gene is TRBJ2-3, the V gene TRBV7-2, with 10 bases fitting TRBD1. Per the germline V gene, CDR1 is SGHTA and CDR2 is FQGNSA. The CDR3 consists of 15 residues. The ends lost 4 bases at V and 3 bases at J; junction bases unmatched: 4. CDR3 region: CASSSTGGRTDTQYF. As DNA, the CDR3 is TGTGCCAGCAGCTCGACAGGGGGCAGAACAGATACGCAGTATTTT.

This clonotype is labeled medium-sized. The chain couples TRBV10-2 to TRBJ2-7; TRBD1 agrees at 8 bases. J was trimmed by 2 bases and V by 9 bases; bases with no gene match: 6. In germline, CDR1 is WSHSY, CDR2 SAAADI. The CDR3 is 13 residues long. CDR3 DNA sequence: TGCGCCAGTGGACAGGGCCCTGCCTACGAGCAGTACTTC. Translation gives CASGQGPAYEQYF.

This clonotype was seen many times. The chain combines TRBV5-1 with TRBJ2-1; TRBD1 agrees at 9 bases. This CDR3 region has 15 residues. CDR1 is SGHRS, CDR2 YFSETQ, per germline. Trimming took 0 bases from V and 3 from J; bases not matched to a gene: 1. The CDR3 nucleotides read TGCGCCAGCAGCTTGGAGACAGGGGGCTACAATGAGCAGTTCTTC. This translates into CASSLETGGYNEQFF.

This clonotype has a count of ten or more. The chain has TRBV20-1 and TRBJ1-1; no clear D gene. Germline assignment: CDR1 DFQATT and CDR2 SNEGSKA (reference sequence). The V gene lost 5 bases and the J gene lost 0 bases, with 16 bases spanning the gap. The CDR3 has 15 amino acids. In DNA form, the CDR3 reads TGCAGTGCTCCCGCCGACGGAGCCTTGAACACTGAAGCTTTCTTT. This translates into CSAPADGALNTEAFF.

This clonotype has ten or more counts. The CDR3 nucleotides read TGTGCCAGCAGCCAAGGGGACAGAGATAATTCACCCCTCCACTTT. Translation gives CASSQGDRDNSPLHF. This chain uses TRBV3-1 with TRBJ1-6; TRBD1 agrees at 7 bases. Per the germline V gene, CDR1 is LGHDT and CDR2 is YNNKEL (reference sequence). V trimming: 1 base; J trimming: 5 bases; junction bases outside the gene matches: 2. CDR3 length: 15 amino acids.

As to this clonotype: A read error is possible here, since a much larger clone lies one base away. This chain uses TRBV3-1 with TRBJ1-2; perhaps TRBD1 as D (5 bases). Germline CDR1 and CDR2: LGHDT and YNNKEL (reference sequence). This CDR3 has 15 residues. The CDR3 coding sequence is TGTGCCAGCAGCCAAGATATATTTGGGACCCATGGCGACACCTTC. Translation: CASSQDIFGTHGDTF.

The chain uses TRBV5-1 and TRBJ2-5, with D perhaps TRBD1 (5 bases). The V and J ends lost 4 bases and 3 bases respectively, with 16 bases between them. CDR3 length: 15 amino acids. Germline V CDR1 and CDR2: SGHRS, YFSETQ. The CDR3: CASSTSNRPEETQYF. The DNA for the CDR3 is TGCGCCAGCAGCACAAGCAACAGGCCCGAAGAGACCCAGTACTTC. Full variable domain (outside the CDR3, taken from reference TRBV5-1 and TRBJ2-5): KAGVTQTPRYLIKTRGQQVTLSCSPISGHRSVSWYQQTPGQGLQFLFEYFSETQRNKGNFPGRFSGRQFSNSRSEMNVSTLELGDSALYLCASSTSNRPEETQYFGPGTRLLVL.

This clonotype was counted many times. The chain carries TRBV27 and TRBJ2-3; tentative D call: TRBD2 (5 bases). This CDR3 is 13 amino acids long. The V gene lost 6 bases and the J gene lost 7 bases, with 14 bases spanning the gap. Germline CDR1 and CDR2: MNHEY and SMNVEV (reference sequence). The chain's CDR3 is CASSPLALNTQYF. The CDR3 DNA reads TGTGCCAGCAGCCCCCTAGCACTGAATACGCAGTATTTT.

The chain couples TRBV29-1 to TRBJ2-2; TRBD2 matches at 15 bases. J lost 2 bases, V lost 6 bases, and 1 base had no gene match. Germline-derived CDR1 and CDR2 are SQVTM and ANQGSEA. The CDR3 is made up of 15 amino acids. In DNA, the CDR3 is TGCAGCGTGGGACTAGCGGGGGGAAACACCGGGGAGCTGTTTTTT. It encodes CSVGLAGGNTGELFF.